The T cell receptor (beta chain) described here comes from a study of T cells in severe cutaneous drug reactions. Study at large: Collected from acute- or recovery-stage patients: blister fluids/cells and PBMC. Findings and caveats of the study: In carbamazepine-induced Stevens-Johnson syndrome or toxic epidermal necrolysis, TRBV12-4 averaged roughly 34% in blister cells and about 5.2% in PBMC.

As concerns this clonotype: Its antigen is not known.

TCR subtype-specific primers in iRepertoire multiplex PCR prepared libraries for bulk and single-cell sequencing. One entry per CDR3 protein, without DNA, is what TCRdb gives after re-calling the multiplex PCR reads. Its listing shows some 7,600 distinct CDR3 sequences. The patients sequenced had a carbamazepine-induced Stevens-Johnson syndrome or toxic epidermal necrolysis reaction. The CDR3 spans 16 residues. Germline V lookup: CDR1 KGHDR, CDR2 SFDVKD. The chain couples TRBV24-1 to TRBJ2-6. The clonotype was recovered from a human donor with a severe cutaneous adverse drug reaction. The sample taken for sequencing was cells from a skin blister. CDR3 sequence: CATSDTGSSGANVLTF.